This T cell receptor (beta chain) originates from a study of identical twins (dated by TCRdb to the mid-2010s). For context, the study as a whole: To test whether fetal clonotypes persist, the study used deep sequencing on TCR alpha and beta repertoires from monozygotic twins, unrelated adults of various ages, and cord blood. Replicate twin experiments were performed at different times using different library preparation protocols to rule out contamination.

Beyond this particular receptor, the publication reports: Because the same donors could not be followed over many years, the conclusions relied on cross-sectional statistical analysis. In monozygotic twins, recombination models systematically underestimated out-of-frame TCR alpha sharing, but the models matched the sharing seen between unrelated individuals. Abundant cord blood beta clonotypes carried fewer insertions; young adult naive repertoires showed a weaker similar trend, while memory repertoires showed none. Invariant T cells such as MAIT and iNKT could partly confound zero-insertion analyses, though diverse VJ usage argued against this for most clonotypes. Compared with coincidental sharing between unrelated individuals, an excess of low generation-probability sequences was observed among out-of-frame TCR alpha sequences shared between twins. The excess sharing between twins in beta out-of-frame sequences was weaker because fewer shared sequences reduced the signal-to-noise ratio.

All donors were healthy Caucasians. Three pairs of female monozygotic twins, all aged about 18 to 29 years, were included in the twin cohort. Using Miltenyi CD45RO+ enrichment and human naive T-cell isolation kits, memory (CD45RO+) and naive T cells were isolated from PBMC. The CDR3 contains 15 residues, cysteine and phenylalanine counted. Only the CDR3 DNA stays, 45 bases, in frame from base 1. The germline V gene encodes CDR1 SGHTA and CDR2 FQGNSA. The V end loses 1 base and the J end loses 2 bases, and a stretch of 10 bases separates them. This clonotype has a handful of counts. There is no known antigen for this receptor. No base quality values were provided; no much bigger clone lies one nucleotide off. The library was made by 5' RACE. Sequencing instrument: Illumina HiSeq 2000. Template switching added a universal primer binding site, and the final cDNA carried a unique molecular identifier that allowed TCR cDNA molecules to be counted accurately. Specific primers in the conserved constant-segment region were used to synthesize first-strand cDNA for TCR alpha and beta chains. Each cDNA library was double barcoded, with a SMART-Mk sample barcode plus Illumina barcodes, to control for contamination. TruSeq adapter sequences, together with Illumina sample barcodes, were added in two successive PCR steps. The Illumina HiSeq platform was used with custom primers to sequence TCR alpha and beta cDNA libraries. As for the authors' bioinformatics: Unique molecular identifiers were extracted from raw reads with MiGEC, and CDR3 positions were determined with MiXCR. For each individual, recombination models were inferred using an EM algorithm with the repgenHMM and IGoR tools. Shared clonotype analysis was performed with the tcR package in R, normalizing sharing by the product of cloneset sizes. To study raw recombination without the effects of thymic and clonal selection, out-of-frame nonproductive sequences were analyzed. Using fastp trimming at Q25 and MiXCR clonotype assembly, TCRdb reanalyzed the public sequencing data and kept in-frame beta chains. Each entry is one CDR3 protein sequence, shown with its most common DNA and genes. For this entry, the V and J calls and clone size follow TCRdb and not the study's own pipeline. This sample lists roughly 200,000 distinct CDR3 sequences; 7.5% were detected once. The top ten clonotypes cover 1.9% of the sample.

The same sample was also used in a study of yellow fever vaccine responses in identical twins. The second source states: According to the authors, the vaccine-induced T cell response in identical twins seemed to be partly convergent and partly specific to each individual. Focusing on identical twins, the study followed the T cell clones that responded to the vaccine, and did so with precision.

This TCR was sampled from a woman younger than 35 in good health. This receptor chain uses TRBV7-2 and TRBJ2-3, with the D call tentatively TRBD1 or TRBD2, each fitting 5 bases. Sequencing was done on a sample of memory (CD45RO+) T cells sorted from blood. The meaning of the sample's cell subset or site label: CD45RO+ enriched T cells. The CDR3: CASSLGWGNTDTQYF. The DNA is TGTGCCAGCAGCTTAGGCTGGGGGAACACAGATACGCAGTATTTT.